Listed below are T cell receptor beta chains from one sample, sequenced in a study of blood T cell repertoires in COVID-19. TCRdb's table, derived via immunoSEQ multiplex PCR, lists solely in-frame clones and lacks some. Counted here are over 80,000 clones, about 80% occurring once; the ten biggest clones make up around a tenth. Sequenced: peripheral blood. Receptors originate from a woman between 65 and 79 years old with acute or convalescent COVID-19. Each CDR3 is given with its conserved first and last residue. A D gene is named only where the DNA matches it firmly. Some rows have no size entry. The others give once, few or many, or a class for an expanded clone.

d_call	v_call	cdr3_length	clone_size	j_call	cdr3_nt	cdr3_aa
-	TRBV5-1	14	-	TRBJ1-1	TGCGCCAGCAGTCTCGACCCGGCCGGGTCTGAAGCTTTCTTT	CASSLDPAGSEAFF
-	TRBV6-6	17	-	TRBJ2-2	TGTGCCAGCAGTCCACGTCTAACGGGGGTTGAAACCGGGGAGCTGTTTTTT	CASSPRLTGVETGELFF
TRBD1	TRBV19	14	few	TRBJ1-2	TGTGCCAGTAGCCCGACAGGGAATAACTATGGCTACACCTTC	CASSPTGNNYGYTF
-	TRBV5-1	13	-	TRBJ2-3	TGCGCCAGCAGTCAGGGGAGCACAGATACGCAGTATTTT	CASSQGSTDTQYF
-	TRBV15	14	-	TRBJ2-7	TGTGCCACCAGCAGAGTTAGGGGGATCGACGAGCAGTACTTC	CATSRVRGIDEQYF
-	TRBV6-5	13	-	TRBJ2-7	TGTGCCAGCAGGGCATCCAGGGTCTACGAGCAGTACTTC	CASRASRVYEQYF
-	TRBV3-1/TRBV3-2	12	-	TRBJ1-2	TGTGCCAGCAGCCAAAGGGAGATTGGCTACACCTTC	CASSQREIGYTF
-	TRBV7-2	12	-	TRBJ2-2	TGTGCCAGCTCCTCGAGGGCCGGGGAGCTGTTTTTT	CASSSRAGELFF
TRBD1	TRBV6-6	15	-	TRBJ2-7	TGTGCCAGCAGCCCCTCGGGACAGGGGGTCTACGAGCAGTACTTC	CASSPSGQGVYEQYF
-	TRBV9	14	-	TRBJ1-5	TGTGCCAGCAGCGTGGGGGGGAAGGGTCAGCCCCAGCATTTT	CASSVGGKGQPQHF
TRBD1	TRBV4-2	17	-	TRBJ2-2	TGTGCCAGCAGCCTCGGGACAGGGAGTTCGAACACCGGGGAGCTGTTTTTT	CASSLGTGSSNTGELFF
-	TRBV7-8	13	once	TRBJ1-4	TGTGCCAGCAGCTTAAGTACTAGGGAAAAACTGTTTTTT	CASSLSTREKLFF
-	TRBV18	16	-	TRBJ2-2	TGTGCCAGCTCAGGGGCAGGTTCGACGAACACCGGGGAGCTGTTTTTT	CASSGAGSTNTGELFF
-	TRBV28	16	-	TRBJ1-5	TGTGCCAGCAGTTCCCAAGGCCCAGGGGGCAATCAGCCCCAGCATTTT	CASSSQGPGGNQPQHF
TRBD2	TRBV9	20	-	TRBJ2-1	TGTGCCAGCAGCCCAGAGGGACTAGCGGGAGGGTTGGGCTCCTACAATGAGCAGTTCTTC	CASSPEGLAGGLGSYNEQFF
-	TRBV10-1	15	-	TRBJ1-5	TGCGCCAGCAGTGAGTCGACAGGCTGCAATCAGCCCCAGCATTTT	CASSESTGCNQPQHF
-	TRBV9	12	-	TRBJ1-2	TGTGCCAGCAGCGTAGGACAATATGGCTACACCTTC	CASSVGQYGYTF
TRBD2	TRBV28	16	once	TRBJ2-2	TGTGCCAGCAACCAAGGGAGCGGGAGTAAGACCGGGGAGCTGTTTTTT	CASNQGSGSKTGELFF
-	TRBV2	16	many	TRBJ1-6	TGTGCCAGCAGTGAAGAGGAGAGCTCCTATAATTCACCCCTCCACTTT	CASSEEESSYNSPLHF
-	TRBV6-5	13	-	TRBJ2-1	TGTGCCAGCAGGACTACACGGATAAATGAGCAGTTCTTC	CASRTTRINEQFF
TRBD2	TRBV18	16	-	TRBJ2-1	TGTGCCAGCTCACCAAGAGGACTAGCGGGGGGGAATGAGCAGTTCTTC	CASSPRGLAGGNEQFF
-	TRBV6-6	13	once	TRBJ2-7	TGTGCCAGCAACGGGGGGCCGGGTTACGAGCAGTACTTC	CASNGGPGYEQYF
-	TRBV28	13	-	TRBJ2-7	TGTGCCAGCAGTCCGTCCCCCCCTTACGAGCAGTACTTC	CASSPSPPYEQYF
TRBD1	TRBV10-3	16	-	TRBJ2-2	TGTGCCATCAGTGAGGACCAGGGGGCTAACACCGGGGAGCTGTTTTTT	CAISEDQGANTGELFF
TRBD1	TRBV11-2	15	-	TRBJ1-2	TGTGCCAGCAGCTCTAGCCCCAGGGGGCTTGCCGGCTACACCTTC	CASSSSPRGLAGYTF